This T cell receptor (beta chain) was profiled in a study of human T cells and chemical hapten exposure. Study results and caveats: Donor immune responses may differ from healthy people's, since all donors had alopecia.

As concerns this clonotype: Its target is unknown.

Authors' data handling: Samples ranged from about 23,224 to 690,600 TCRs, with a median of roughly 95,000. TCRdb recomputed calls from the RACE reads with MiXCR, one row per CDR3 protein. TCRdb, rather than the study authors, made the V and J calls. The top ten hold roughly 9% of the sample, which has tens of thousands of distinct CDR3 sequences, more than 9% seen once. Time point defined: pre-sensitization, week 0. Treatment indicated: therapeutic diphenylcyclopropenone sensitization with weekly scalp DPC. Blood, whole and unfractionated, served as the source for total RNA extraction. The CDR3 is made up of 16 amino acids. With 7 bases clipped from V and 4 bases from J, the junction kept 13 bases outside the gene matches. The V gene's germline CDR1 is SQVTM and CDR2 ANQGSEA.

V usage is TRBV29-1 and J usage is TRBJ2-3, with 11 positions matching TRBD2. Sequencing used whole blood, obtained in connection with sensitization to the hapten diphenylcyclopropenone (DPC). The clonotype comes from a woman aged 25 to 39 with alopecia areata. Some clones in this sample may be carry-over from other donors' samples. The CDR3 DNA is TGCAGCGCTACGCTCTCTAGCGGGGGGACATCAGATACGCAGTATTTT. Translation: CSATLSSGGTSDTQYF.